The 20 T cell receptor beta chains in this list originate from one sample, sequenced in a study of tumor-infiltrating lymphocytes in primary liver carcinoma (dated by TCRdb to about 2017). Sequenced using an Illumina HiSeq 2500. Using a constant-region primer and ProtoScript II reverse transcriptase, TCRbeta-specific cDNA was reverse-transcribed from 450 to 650 ng total RNA. The TCRbeta libraries were prepared through three rounds of nested multiplex PCR following a slightly modified ARM-PCR procedure. Multiplex TRBV1-TRBV30 forward primers and a Cbeta reverse primer were used in the first two PCR rounds, each of which was run for about 10 cycles. TCRdb handled the public reads itself, with Q25 trimming in fastp and clone calling in MiXCR, and kept productive beta chains. Under each unique CDR3 protein, matching rows form one entry showing the most common genes and DNA. In all, the sample holds around 120,000 distinct CDR3 sequences, and about 59% of those were seen once. Of the sample, approximately 9.7% falls within the top ten clones.

Total RNA and DNA were co-extracted from about 20-30 mg of bulk tissue with the AllPrep DNA/RNA mini kit, without cell sorting. The specimen sequenced was liver tumor tissue from sampling region 1. What this sample's cell subset or site label stands for: tumor region T1, superior pole. Receptor source: a woman aged 55-70 years with primary liver carcinoma and hepatitis B virus infection.

This clonotype came up once. Mismatch with germline at one junction end may stem from a read error. The chain links TRBV11-2 to TRBJ2-5, with D perhaps matching TRBD2 (5 bases). Germline V lookup: CDR1 SGHAT, CDR2 FQNNGV. The CDR3 has 15 residues. CDR3 region: CASRLRPAEQEAQYF. In nucleotides, the CDR3 is TGTGCCAGCAGATTAAGGCCAGCGGAACAAGAGGCCCAGTACTTC. The whole variable domain, filled in from reference TRBV11-2 and TRBJ2-5, reads EAGVAQSPRYKIIEKRQSVAFWCNPISGHATLYWYQQILGQGPKLLIQFQNNGVVDDSQLPKDRFSAERLKGVDSTLKIQPAKLEDSAVYLCASRLRPAEQEAQYFGPGTRLLVL.

Turning to this clonotype: A much larger clone sits a single nucleotide away, making a read error possible. This rearrangement joins TRBV6-5 to TRBJ2-1; no firm D call. This CDR3 spans 10 amino acids. Germline CDR1 is MNHEY and CDR2 is SVGAGI. V lost 10 bases, J lost 5 bases, and 6 bases lay in between. This chain's CDR3 is CAMAHNEQFF. The CDR3 DNA reads TGTGCCATGGCCCACAATGAGCAGTTCTTC.

With respect to this clonotype: An end of the junction does not agree with germline; a read error may underlie this. CDR3 residues: CASIHSRGSVRETQYF. Here the CDR3 DNA reads TGTGCCAGCATCCACTCCCGTGGTAGCGTGAGAGAGACACAGTACTTC. The chain carries TRBV11-2 and TRBJ2-5, with D possibly TRBD2 on 5 matching bases. The CDR3 consists of 16 residues. In germline, CDR1 is SGHAT, CDR2 FQNNGV.

This sequence joins TRBV11-3 and TRBJ2-3; no clear D gene. CDR1 and CDR2 from the germline V gene are SGHNT and YENEEA. The CDR3 length is 14 residues. The ends were cut back, 5 bases at V and 8 bases at J, with 17 bases in the middle. Here the CDR3 DNA reads TGTGCCAGCAGCCTTCGCACCTCGTCAGTTACGCAGTATTTT. Translation gives CASSLRTSSVTQYF.

Only one count was recorded for this clonotype. An end of the junction differs from the germline gene, which may be a read error. The V and J genes are TRBV11-2 and TRBJ2-1; D unclear. Germline CDR1 reads SGHAT; CDR2 reads FQNNGV. The CDR3 runs to 15 residues. CDR3 amino acids: CGSSSTGNIGNEQFF. CDR3 nucleotide sequence: TGTGGCAGCAGCTCTACGGGTAATATAGGCAATGAGCAGTTCTTC.

About this clonotype itself: A much more abundant neighbour one base away suggests this may be a read error. The chain employs TRBV10-3 and TRBJ1-5, with 8 bases that match TRBD1. The CDR3 consists of 15 residues. With V trimmed by 4 bases and J by 5 bases, 7 bases remained unmatched. Germline values: CDR1 ENHRY, CDR2 SYGVKD. The CDR3 here is CAISGTGKGDQPQHF. CDR3 coding DNA: TGTGCCATCAGTGGGACAGGGAAAGGCGATCAGCCCCAGCATTTT.

Worth noting for this clonotype: Its ends do not fully match the called genes, so a read error is possible. The rearrangement links TRBV28 to TRBJ1-5; D gene unclear. CDR3 size: 12 residues. Germline loops: CDR1 MDHEN, CDR2 SYDVKM. The CDR3 loop reads CASSPSNQLQHF. Here the CDR3 DNA reads TGTGCCAGCAGTCCGAGCAATCAGCTCCAGCATTTT.

This clonotype was counted at least ten times. The chain links TRBV14 to TRBJ2-7, with 9 bases matching TRBD2. This CDR3 has 14 amino acids. Germline V lookup: CDR1 SGHDN, CDR2 FVKESK. Losses at the gene ends were 7 bases for V and 2 bases for J; bases not matched to a gene: 6. In DNA form, the CDR3 reads TGTGCCAGCACCCCGGGCGGGAGGGCCTACGAGCAGTACTTC. Residues: CASTPGGRAYEQYF.

The J gene is TRBJ2-1, the V gene TRBV11-3, with D possibly matching TRBD2 (5 bases). Germline CDR1 and CDR2: SGHNT and YENEEA. Trimming took off 10 bases at V and 0 bases at J, with 22 bases between the two ends. The CDR3 is made up of 17 amino acids. The CDR3 region is CAKSLGFGGLSYNEQFF. The DNA for the CDR3 is TGTGCCAAGAGCTTAGGGTTCGGCGGGCTCTCCTACAATGAGCAGTTCTTC.

Concerning this clonotype itself: At one of its ends the junction is not consistent with the germline gene, which may arise from a read error. This sequence joins TRBV6-1 and TRBJ2-5; D is undetermined. The CDR3 spans 12 residues. Germline CDR1 and CDR2: MNHNS and SASEGT. CDR3 sequence: CTSNELKETQYF. In nucleotides, the CDR3 is TGTACCAGCAATGAGCTAAAAGAGACCCAGTACTTC.

As concerns this clonotype: The germline gene is not matched at one end of the junction; a read error may be the cause. The chain has TRBV11-3 and TRBJ2-1; D ambiguous. The CDR3 loop spans 16 amino acids. The germline V gene encodes CDR1 SGHNT and CDR2 YENEEA. CDR3 DNA: TGTGCCAGGAGCTTAGGTGCCCTGGGATCCTACGATGAGCAATTCTTC. Its protein product is CARSLGALGSYDEQFF. Drawing the rest from reference TRBV11-3 and TRBJ2-1, the complete variable domain is EAGVVQSPRYKIIEKKQPVAFWCNPISGHNTLYWYLQNLGQGPELLIRYENEEAVDDSQLPKDRFSAERLKGVDSTLKIQPAELGDSAVYLCARSLGALGSYDEQFFGPGTRLTVL.

Comments on this clonotype: A read error is possible here, since a much larger clone lies one base away. This chain joins TRBV4-2 and TRBJ2-1; 8 nucleotides align to TRBD2. Germline CDR1 reads LGHNA; CDR2 reads YNFKEQ. The CDR3 contains 17 residues. The CDR3 is CASSQESSGYSYDEQFF. The CDR3 DNA reads as TGTGCCAGCAGCCAAGAATCTAGCGGGTACTCCTACGATGAGCAGTTCTTC.

Comment on this clonotype: One junction end does not reproduce the germline sequence, and a read error may be involved. The chain employs TRBV11-1 and TRBJ2-1, with D perhaps matching TRBD2 (6 bases). Germline CDR1 reads SGHAT; CDR2 reads FQDESV (reference sequence). The CDR3 extends over 16 amino acids. CDR3 nucleotide sequence: TGTACCAGCAACTTAGTCGTCGGCGGGAACTACAATGAGCAGTTCTTC. Translation gives CTSNLVVGGNYNEQFF.

This clonotype was counted at least ten times. V gene TRBV6-1 combines with J gene TRBJ2-1; a possible D gene is TRBD2 (5 bases). The CDR3 consists of 13 residues. The V and J ends lost 7 bases and 4 bases respectively, with 11 bases between them. Germline CDR1 MNHNS, CDR2 SASEGT. CDR3: CASNPDYYNEQFF. As DNA, the CDR3 is TGTGCCAGCAACCCTGACTATTACAATGAGCAGTTCTTC.

A note on this clonotype: Since a much larger clone is just one base distant, this may be a read error. The V gene is TRBV29-1, the J gene TRBJ1-5; D not resolved. V lost 7 bases and J 6 bases, leaving 13 bases between the germline ends. CDR1 and CDR2 (germline): SQVTM, ANQGSEA. This CDR3 is 12 amino acids long. CDR3 in amino acids: CSAGEEGQPQHF. The CDR3, as DNA: TGCAGCGCCGGAGAGGAAGGTCAGCCCCAGCATTTT.

The chain recombines TRBV11-3 with TRBJ2-2; a possible D gene is TRBD2 (5 bases). Trimming removed 6 bases from V and 5 bases from J, with 10 bases in between. There are 13 residues in the CDR3. Germline values: CDR1 SGHNT, CDR2 YENEEA. The CDR3 sequence: CASRGEATGELFF. Here the CDR3 DNA reads TGTGCCAGCAGGGGAGAGGCGACCGGGGAGCTGTTTTTT. Based on the CDR3 plus reference TRBV11-3 and TRBJ2-2, the full variable domain is EAGVVQSPRYKIIEKKQPVAFWCNPISGHNTLYWYLQNLGQGPELLIRYENEEAVDDSQLPKDRFSAERLKGVDSTLKIQPAELGDSAVYLCASRGEATGELFFGEGSRLTVL.

As to this clonotype: Germline and junction disagree at one end, which may indicate a read error. The chain couples TRBV5-4 to TRBJ2-1; D not resolved. The CDR3 extends over 15 amino acids. CDR1 and CDR2 (germline): SGHNT, YYREEE (reference sequence). DNA for the CDR3: TGTGCCAGCAGCTTTGGCGCCAGCCCTAACAATGGGCAGTTCTTC. Residues: CASSFGASPNNGQFF.

As for this clonotype: An end of the junction does not agree with germline; a read error may underlie this. The gene calls are TRBV11-1 and TRBJ2-7; 9 positions match TRBD2. In germline, CDR1 is SGHAT, CDR2 FQDESV (reference sequence). The CDR3 has 14 amino acids. CDR3 in DNA: TGTGCCAGCAGAGCTAGCGGGATGGTCTACGAGCAATACTTC. It encodes CASRASGMVYEQYF.

Note on this clonotype: Here the CDR3 omits its conserved ending phenylalanine or tryptophan, so a read error is the likely source. The genes are TRBV14 and TRBJ1-3; 8 bases are shared with TRBD1. The V gene end was trimmed by 0 bases and the J gene end by 0 bases; junction bases not matched to a gene: 1. CDR3 length: 16 amino acids. The germline CDR1 and CDR2 sequences are SGHDN and FVKESK. The CDR3 here is CASSQDQGASGNTIYS. CDR3 coding DNA: TGTGCCAGCAGCCAAGATCAGGGGGCCTCTGGAAACACCATATATTCT.

With respect to this clonotype: It is likely a read error, because the conserved phenylalanine at the end of the CDR3 is missing. This chain uses TRBV11-3 with TRBJ2-7; 11 bases map to TRBD2. CDR3 length: 15 amino acids. Germline loops: CDR1 SGHNT, CDR2 YENEEA. CDR3 bases: TGTACCAGCAGGCCCTCCGGGACTAGCGGTGGCGAGCAGTACTAC. Protein product: CTSRPSGTSGGEQYY.